The present TCR beta chain was sequenced within a study of regulatory T cells in long-lasting Graves disease. Study overall: Graves' patients, diagnosed recently, had received antithyroid drugs under 3 months.

This clonotype was detected many times. Regarding time point: newly diagnosed GD, antithyroid drugs for less than 3 months. RNA from PBMCs was the source of the TCR library. Collection of peripheral blood (roughly 9 milliliters) was done using EDTA tubes. The authors built TCR beta libraries using iRepertoire HTBI primers and Arm-PCR of CDR3 regions. TCRdb used MiXCR to reprocess the multiplex PCR reads, holding one entry per CDR3 protein. This sample yields over 350,000 distinct CDR3 sequences, of which approximately 16% are seen a single time; about 7.6% belongs to the top ten. CDR1 SGHTA and CDR2 FQGTGA come from the germline V gene. Trimming left V 5 bases short and J 4 bases short, with 11 bases between. The CDR3 covers 13 residues. This same sample was also part of a study on T cells in Graves' hyperthyroidism and ophthalmopathy.

The source material was peripheral blood mononuclear cells (PBMCs), sampled at new diagnosis, from a patient treated with antithyroid drugs. The receptor was derived from a woman aged 40 to 50 with Graves disease. This chain uses TRBV7-3 with TRBJ1-2, with D possibly TRBD1 on 5 matching bases. The chain's CDR3 is CASSPSTGYGYTF. CDR3 nucleotides: TGTGCCAGCAGCCCATCAACAGGCTATGGCTACACCTTC.